A selection of T cell receptor beta chains follows, all from one sample in a study of blood T cell repertoires in COVID-19. Profiled with immunoSEQ multiplex PCR; TCRdb holds only in-frame clones, not every one. The table has hundreds of thousands of clones, around 88% seen once. Specimen: peripheral blood. These receptors all stem from an older man with acute or convalescent COVID-19. Each CDR3 is given with its conserved first and last residue. D genes are given only for firm matches. The size field is filled for only some rows; it gives once, few, many or a size class.

j_call | d_call | clone_size | v_call | cdr3_aa | cdr3_nt
TRBJ2-1 | - | - | TRBV5-1 | CASSFRDNNEQFF | TGCGCCAGCAGCTTCCGGGACAACAATGAGCAGTTCTTC
TRBJ2-5 | - | - | TRBV4-2 | CASSQEGRGETQYF | TGTGCCAGCAGCCAAGAAGGGAGGGGGGAGACCCAGTACTTC
TRBJ1-3 | - | - | TRBV4-1 | CASSQVGRGNTIYF | TGCGCCAGCAGCCAAGTGGGGAGGGGAAACACCATATATTTT
TRBJ2-1 | TRBD2 | - | TRBV5-6 | CASSLGTGRKGNEQFF | TGTGCCAGCAGCTTGGGGACCGGGAGGAAGGGCAATGAGCAGTTCTTC
TRBJ1-4 | - | - | TRBV6-5 | CASSFSGVSNEKLFF | TGTGCCAGCAGCTTCTCGGGGGTATCTAATGAAAAACTGTTTTTT
TRBJ2-7 | - | once | TRBV7-2 | CASSYTGSFSYEQYF | TGTGCCAGCAGCTATACAGGATCCTTCTCCTACGAGCAGTACTTC
TRBJ1-1 | - | - | TRBV7-9 | CASSLALGANTEAFF | TGTGCCAGCAGCTTAGCGCTAGGGGCTAACACTGAAGCTTTCTTT
TRBJ1-2 | TRBD1 | few | TRBV9 | CASSVLLSTGGENYGYTF | TGTGCCAGCAGCGTACTTCTTTCGACAGGGGGCGAAAACTATGGCTACACCTTC
TRBJ2-3 | TRBD1 | - | TRBV7-2 | CASSFYGTGNTDTQYF | TGTGCCAGCAGCTTTTACGGGACAGGGAACACAGATACGCAGTATTTT
TRBJ2-7 | - | - | TRBV3-1/TRBV3-2 | CASSGGSSYEQYF | TGTGCCAGCAGCGGGGGCAGCTCCTACGAGCAGTACTTC
TRBJ2-5 | TRBD2 | - | TRBV7-7 | CASSKRTSGKQETQYF | TGTGCCAGCAGCAAACGGACTAGCGGGAAACAAGAGACCCAGTACTTC
TRBJ2-7 | - | once | TRBV7-2 | CASSLGLASYEQYF | TGTGCCAGCAGCCTAGGACTTGCCTCCTACGAGCAGTACTTC
TRBJ1-1 | TRBD1 | - | TRBV4-1 | CASSQRTGLNTEAFF | TGCGCCAGCAGCCAACGGACAGGGCTGAACACTGAAGCTTTCTTT
TRBJ2-7 | TRBD2 | few | TRBV11-2 | CASSLDGIAGPLYEQYF | TGTGCCAGCAGCTTAGATGGGATAGCGGGGCCACTCTACGAGCAGTACTTC
TRBJ2-7 | - | - | TRBV21-1 | CASSKLAPSGDYEQYF | TGTGCCAGCAGCAAGTTGGCCCCTAGCGGGGATTACGAGCAGTACTTC
TRBJ2-1 | TRBD2 | - | TRBV11-3 | CASSLSDSGGAREQFF | TGTGCCAGCAGCTTATCCGATAGCGGGGGGGCTCGGGAGCAGTTCTTC